This TCR beta chain stems from a study of T cells in tumors after PD-1 blockade. Study-wide context: Prior checkpoint blockade, systemic immunosuppressant use, or anti-cancer therapy within 4 weeks excluded patients.

The germline V gene has CDR1 SGHNT and CDR2 YYREEE (reference sequence). The germline V and J ends were trimmed by 0 bases and 0 bases, with 8 bases remaining between them. This CDR3 contains 15 residues. The same primary tumor site was biopsied both before and after PD-1 blockade. The protocol was immunoSEQ multiplex PCR, while the TCRdb copy is restricted to in-frame clones and leaves out a portion. The sample contains roughly 4,200 clones, around 70% of which appear only once. The chain links TRBV5-4 to TRBJ2-3; D call uncertain. This specimen was tumor tissue, taken before anti-PD-1 treatment. The sequence was collected from a human donor with basal cell carcinoma. CDR3 nucleotides: TGTGCCAGCAGCTTGGGGGGATTTAGCACAGATACGCAGTATTTT. Residues: CASSLGGFSTDTQYF.